The next 25 T cell receptor beta chains were all read from a single sample in a study of neoadjuvant anti-PD-1 for oral cavity cancer. Time point indicated: after neoadjuvant nivolumab, at surgical resection. TCRdb's copy holds only in-frame clones and misses some; the assay was immunoSEQ multiplex PCR. The sample gives about 14,000 clones, less than 80% of which show up once; around 3% is in the top ten. Sequencing used PBMCs, obtained after nivolumab (anti-PD-1) treatment. The receptors come from a person aged 35-79 years with oral cavity squamous cell carcinoma.

This chain joins TRBV6-6 and TRBJ2-1; TRBD2 might be the D (5 bases). Trimming removed 0 bases at V and 12 bases at J, with 12 bases between. The CDR3 contains 13 residues. Germline V lookup: CDR1 MNHNY, CDR2 SVGAGI (reference sequence). The CDR3 here is CASSYSPEVVQFF. CDR3 nucleotides: TGTGCCAGCAGTTACTCCCCGGAGGTAGTGCAGTTCTTC.

A single count supports this clone. The chain employs TRBV5-8 and TRBJ1-5; D unclear. The germline V and J ends were trimmed by 4 bases and 6 bases, with 17 bases remaining between them. Germline CDR1 SGHTS, CDR2 YDEGEE. This CDR3 spans 15 amino acids. CDR3 DNA: TGTGCCAGCAGCAAACCCCAGGCGGCTGGTCAGCCCCAGCATTTT. Translation: CASSKPQAAGQPQHF.

This clone was observed a few times. The gene calls are TRBV28 and TRBJ2-2, with D maybe TRBD2 (5 bases). This CDR3 region has 16 residues. The germline V gene encodes CDR1 MDHEN and CDR2 SYDVKM. The ends were cut back, 5 bases at V and 0 bases at J, with 13 bases in the middle. The CDR3 coding sequence is TGTGCCAGCAGTATTAAGGACTGGACGAACACCGGGGAGCTGTTTTTT. It translates to CASSIKDWTNTGELFF.

This chain connects TRBV7-2 to TRBJ2-4; 8 bases align to TRBD2. The length of the CDR3 is 14 residues. With 5 bases clipped from V and 7 bases from J, the junction kept 7 bases outside the gene matches. Germline V gene lookup returns CDR1 SGHTA and CDR2 FQGNSA. The CDR3 nucleotides are TGTGCCAGCAGCAGCCGGGAGGGTAGGAACATTCAGTACTTC. Protein: CASSSREGRNIQYF. Filled out from reference TRBV7-2 and TRBJ2-4, the complete variable domain reads GAGVSQSPSNKVTEKGKDVELRCDPISGHTALYWYRQSLGQGLEFLIYFQGNSAPDKSGLPSDRFSAERTGGSVSTLTIQRTQQEDSAVYLCASSSREGRNIQYFGAGTRLSVL.

The chain combines TRBV30 with TRBJ2-7; D is unclear. Germline CDR1 is GTSNPN and CDR2 is SVGIG (reference sequence). The CDR3 length is 12 residues. Trimming shortened V by 2 bases and J by 4 bases, and 9 bases separated the two germline ends. The CDR3 sequence is CAWSTSGYEQYF. CDR3 in DNA: TGTGCCTGGAGTACCTCGGGTTACGAGCAGTACTTC.

The J gene is TRBJ1-1, the V gene TRBV11-2, with 7 bases fitting TRBD1. The CDR3 has 16 amino acids. Germline V CDR1 and CDR2: SGHAT, FQNNGV. Trimming removed 0 bases from V and 3 bases from J; junction bases left unmatched: 7. CDR3 loop: CASSLDLGGQDTEAFF. The CDR3, as DNA: TGTGCCAGCAGCTTAGATCTGGGAGGACAGGACACTGAAGCTTTCTTT. The full variable domain, with the rest looked up from reference TRBV11-2 and TRBJ1-1, is EAGVAQSPRYKIIEKRQSVAFWCNPISGHATLYWYQQILGQGPKLLIQFQNNGVVDDSQLPKDRFSAERLKGVDSTLKIQPAKLEDSAVYLCASSLDLGGQDTEAFFGQGTRLTVV.

V usage is TRBV28 and J usage is TRBJ1-3; no clear D. Trimming shortened V by 4 bases and J by 7 bases, and 14 bases separated the two germline ends. CDR3 size: 14 residues. Germline lookup yields CDR1 MDHEN and CDR2 SYDVKM. CDR3 in DNA: TGTGCCAGCAGTTCGGGAGCCCTGGGGAACACCATATATTTT. This gives the protein CASSSGALGNTIYF.

V and J are TRBV6-4 and TRBJ1-3; 11 bases match TRBD1. CDR1 is MRHNA, CDR2 SNTAGT, per germline. V shed 6 bases, J shed 3 bases, and the junction held 4 bases outside the gene matches. The CDR3 has 15 amino acids. The CDR3 protein is CASSRTGGDGNTIYF. In DNA, the CDR3 is TGTGCCAGCAGCCGGACAGGGGGCGATGGAAACACCATATATTTT.

This clone was recorded a few times. The genes are TRBV27 and TRBJ1-1; D is possibly TRBD1 (5 bases). Trimming took off 1 base at V and 7 bases at J, with 7 bases between the two ends. From germline, CDR1 is MNHEY and CDR2 SMNVEV (reference sequence). This CDR3 has 12 residues. CDR3 residues: CASSLLGDEAFF. As DNA, the CDR3 is TGTGCCAGCAGTTTATTAGGGGATGAAGCTTTCTTT.

The chain combines TRBV6-5 with TRBJ1-1; 8 nucleotides agree with TRBD1. The ends lost 5 bases at V and 6 bases at J; junction bases unmatched: 11. Germline CDR1 MNHEY, CDR2 SVGAGI. The CDR3 is 15 residues long. CDR3 bases: TGTGCCAGCAGTACCGGACAGGGTGGAGGCCCTGAAGCTTTCTTT. It is translated as CASSTGQGGGPEAFF.

V and J are TRBV20-1 and TRBJ1-2; no reliable D call. The V gene lost 3 bases and the J gene lost 8 bases, with 10 bases spanning the gap. CDR1 DFQATT and CDR2 SNEGSKA come from the germline V gene (reference sequence). CDR3 size: 11 residues. CDR3 sequence: CSASLVEGYTF. The CDR3 coding sequence is TGCAGTGCTAGTTTGGTTGAGGGCTACACCTTC.

Only a few counts were recorded for this clone. V and J are TRBV6-5 and TRBJ1-5; 7 nucleotides line up with TRBD1. CDR3 length: 15 residues. Germline V gene lookup returns CDR1 MNHEY and CDR2 SVGAGI. Unmatched junction bases numbered 7, after V lost 6 bases and J lost 2 bases. This CDR3 reads CASRRTGDGNQPQHF. The CDR3 DNA reads as TGTGCCAGCAGACGTACAGGGGATGGCAATCAGCCCCAGCATTTT.

This clone is termed medium-sized. V and J are TRBV6-5 and TRBJ1-2; 9 bases match TRBD1. The ends lost 4 bases at V and 4 bases at J; junction bases unmatched: 10. This CDR3 is built from 16 residues. Per the germline V gene, CDR1 is MNHEY and CDR2 is SVGAGI. This CDR3 reads CASSFLRTGGGYGYTF. The DNA of the CDR3 is TGTGCCAGCAGTTTCCTGCGTACAGGGGGCGGCTATGGCTACACCTTC.

The chain is built from TRBV2 and TRBJ2-1; D is possibly TRBD2 (5 bases). Trimming pared 7 bases from V and 0 bases from J, leaving 13 bases between. The CDR3 runs to 15 residues. Per the germline V gene, CDR1 is SNHLY and CDR2 is FYNNEI. The CDR3 reads CASTLAGVSYNEQFF. Written as DNA, the CDR3 is TGTGCCAGCACCCTCGCCGGGGTCTCCTACAATGAGCAGTTCTTC.

CDR3 amino acids: CASSFLQETQYF. As DNA, the CDR3 is TGTGCCAGCAGCTTCCTCCAAGAGACCCAGTACTTC. The chain is built from TRBV7-8 and TRBJ2-5, with D hard to call. There are 12 residues in the CDR3. CDR1 and CDR2 (germline): SGHVS, FQNEAQ. Trimming stripped 3 bases from V and 1 base from J, with 3 bases between.

The rearrangement uses TRBV5-4 and TRBJ2-3, with D unresolved. CDR3 length equals 18 residues. Trimming stripped 0 bases from V and 3 bases from J, with 20 bases between. Germline lookup yields CDR1 SGHNT and CDR2 YYREEE (reference sequence). The CDR3 protein is CASSLGPEVGLRTDTQYF. CDR3 nucleotides: TGTGCCAGCAGCTTGGGACCTGAGGTGGGATTAAGGACAGATACGCAGTATTTT.

The genes are TRBV5-6 and TRBJ2-1; D might be TRBD2 (6 bases). V gave up 4 bases and J gave up 3 bases, with 14 bases separating them. Per the germline V gene, CDR1 is SGHDT and CDR2 is YYEEEE. The CDR3 runs 15 residues. CDR3 coding DNA: TGTGCCAGCAGCACAGGTGCTAGCGTCTACAATGAGCAGTTCTTC. Translating gives CASSTGASVYNEQFF.

The genes are TRBV7-6 and TRBJ2-1; 10 bases fit TRBD2. Germline V gives CDR1 SGHVS, CDR2 FNYEAQ. The CDR3 loop spans 17 amino acids. V shed 0 bases, J shed 7 bases, and the junction held 9 bases outside the gene matches. The CDR3 DNA reads as TGTGCCAGCAGCTTAGCCCAGGGGAGAGCGGGAGGGAATGAGCAGTTCTTC. This translates into CASSLAQGRAGGNEQFF.

The genes are TRBV7-3 and TRBJ2-7, with D possibly matching TRBD1 (6 bases). This CDR3 comprises 13 residues. Trimming stripped 4 bases from V and 6 bases from J, with 13 bases between. Germline assignment: CDR1 SGHTA and CDR2 FQGTGA. The chain's CDR3 is CASSYRVGGEQYF. In nucleotides, the CDR3 is TGTGCCAGCAGCTACAGGGTAGGAGGCGAGCAGTACTTC.

This clone was counted a single time. The DNA of the CDR3 is TGTGCCAGCGCCCAGGGACAGCTAAAAAATCAGCCCCAGCATTTT. Translation: CASAQGQLKNQPQHF. The chain carries TRBV5-6 and TRBJ1-5, with 7 bases that match TRBD1. Germline loops: CDR1 SGHDT, CDR2 YYEEEE. This CDR3 region has 15 residues. V was clipped by 7 bases and J by 4 bases; unmatched bases: 11.

The chain has TRBV14 and TRBJ2-7, with a weak D call TRBD1 (6 bases). The V gene's germline CDR1 is SGHDN and CDR2 FVKESK. The V gene lost 2 bases and the J gene lost 6 bases, with 11 bases spanning the gap. The CDR3 covers 13 residues. The CDR3 sequence is CASSQFDRSEQYF. CDR3 coding DNA: TGTGCCAGCAGCCAATTCGACAGGAGCGAGCAGTACTTC.

V usage is TRBV2 and J usage is TRBJ2-7; possibly TRBD1 or TRBD2 for D (6 bases each). With 6 bases removed from V and 3 bases from J, the gap between germline ends came to 15 bases. CDR1 and CDR2 from the germline V gene are SNHLY and FYNNEI. The CDR3 length is 14 residues. Here the CDR3 reads CASRMVGGHYEQYF. CDR3 nucleotide sequence: TGTGCCAGCAGGATGGTCGGGGGACACTACGAGCAGTACTTC.

The chain couples TRBV19 to TRBJ1-2; 7 bases match TRBD1. The V gene's germline CDR1 is LNHDA and CDR2 SQIVND (reference sequence). V trimming: 1 base; J trimming: 8 bases; junction bases outside the gene matches: 7. CDR3 length: 14 residues. CDR3 region: CASSIGTGDRGYTF. CDR3 in DNA: TGTGCCAGTAGTATAGGAACAGGGGATCGCGGCTACACCTTC.

The J gene is TRBJ1-5, the V gene TRBV7-2, with unresolved D. This CDR3 is 14 amino acids long. Germline V gene lookup returns CDR1 SGHTA and CDR2 FQGNSA. V was clipped by 2 bases and J by 2 bases, with 7 bases between them. The DNA of the CDR3 is TGTGCCAGCAGCTTAAACGAGGGCAATCAGCCCCAGCATTTT. It codes for CASSLNEGNQPQHF.

CDR3 loop: CASQGQGNYEQYF. In DNA, the CDR3 is TGCGCCAGCCAGGGACAGGGAAACTACGAGCAGTACTTC. V and J are TRBV5-1 and TRBJ2-7, with 9 bases matching TRBD1. This CDR3 is 13 amino acids long. Germline-derived CDR1 and CDR2 are SGHRS and YFSETQ. V lost 7 bases to trimming and J lost 3 bases; unmatched junction nucleotides: 5.